A single sample is the source of the 19 T cell receptor beta chains below, sequenced in a study of blood T cell repertoires in COVID-19 (dated by TCRdb to 2020 to 2021). Library method: the immunoSEQ multiplex PCR assay. What TCRdb holds here is the immuneACCESS table cut down to in-frame rearrangements. Part of the clones is not present; checked against another copy, under half of the missing clones reflect an unresolved V gene, and the others are unexplained. The sample has under 200,000 clones on record, approximately 88% of them singletons. The ten largest clones add up to 13% to 15% of the sample. Material for sequencing was peripheral blood. All receptors come from a man in his late teens or twenties with active or convalescent COVID-19.

The chain carries TRBV9 and TRBJ2-5; tentatively, D is TRBD2 (6 bases). This CDR3 spans 15 amino acids. The V gene lost 0 bases and the J gene lost 3 bases, with 12 bases spanning the gap. CDR1 is SGDLS and CDR2 is YYNGEE in the germline V gene. CDR3 loop: CASSVDGRLEETQYF. The CDR3 DNA follows: TGTGCCAGCAGCGTAGACGGCCGACTAGAAGAGACCCAGTACTTC.

This clone was detected only once. In DNA, the CDR3 is TGTGCCAGCAGACGGGGGTTGGGCTACACCTTC. This encodes CASRRGLGYTF. This rearrangement joins TRBV21-1 to TRBJ1-2. TRBV21-1 is labeled a pseudogene. The CDR3 is made up of 11 amino acids.

The sample holds a few counts of this clone. The J gene is TRBJ1-4, the V gene TRBV6-5, with no clear D. The CDR3 has 14 residues. V shed 3 bases and J shed 7 bases, with 12 bases lying between them. Germline CDR1 is MNHEY and CDR2 is SVGAGI. The CDR3 DNA sequence: TGTGCCAGCAGTTATGAGCTATTTACTGAAAAACTGTTTTTT. Amino acids: CASSYELFTEKLFF.

The gene calls are TRBV7-9 and TRBJ2-7; possible D gene TRBD1, 6 bases. This CDR3 is 13 amino acids long. With 9 bases removed from V and 7 bases from J, the gap between germline ends came to 19 bases. The germline gives CDR1 SEHNR, CDR2 FQNEAQ (reference sequence). The CDR3 region has the DNA TGTGCCAGTACTCAGGGGACCCTAGGGGAGCAGTACTTC. It yields the protein CASTQGTLGEQYF.

The V and J genes are TRBV24-1 and TRBJ2-2; 10 nucleotides agree with TRBD2. The CDR3 spans 13 residues. Trimming took 12 bases from V and 7 from J; bases not matched to a gene: 7. Germline loops: CDR1 KGHDR, CDR2 SFDVKD. The CDR3 reads CAAGTSVGGELFF. The CDR3 DNA reads as TGTGCCGCCGGGACTAGCGTCGGCGGGGAGCTGTTTTTT.

The chain couples TRBV6-4 to TRBJ1-5; D remains unclear. The V end was cut by 7 bases, the J end by 8 bases, with 12 bases between. CDR1 MRHNA and CDR2 SNTAGT come from the germline V gene. This CDR3 has 12 residues. This CDR3 reads CASINPEEPQHF. The CDR3 DNA reads as TGTGCCAGCATTAACCCAGAGGAGCCCCAGCATTTT.

The gene calls are TRBV5-5 and TRBJ2-1, with 7 positions matching TRBD1. This CDR3 has 16 amino acids. V shed 4 bases, J shed 4 bases, and the junction held 11 bases outside the gene matches. The V gene's germline CDR1 is SGHKS and CDR2 YYEKEE (reference sequence). As DNA, the CDR3 is TGTGCCAGCAGCACTGACGAGGGGGCCCGATACAATGAGCAGTTCTTC. Translated: CASSTDEGARYNEQFF.

The V gene is TRBV4-1, the J gene TRBJ1-2, with D tentatively TRBD1 (6 bases). The CDR3 runs to 13 residues. CDR1 is MGHRA, CDR2 YSYEKL, per germline. The V end lost 6 bases, the J end lost 6 bases, and 14 bases lay between the germline ends. The chain's CDR3 is CASREQGINGYTF. CDR3 sequence (DNA): TGCGCCAGCAGGGAACAGGGAATCAATGGCTACACCTTC.

This clone was detected only a few times. The genes are TRBV18 and TRBJ2-3; D is unclear. Trimming shortened V by 3 bases and J by 0 bases, and 10 bases separated the two germline ends. The CDR3 is 15 residues long. Germline V lookup: CDR1 KGHSH, CDR2 LQKENI. CDR3 sequence (DNA): TGTGCCAGCTCACCGATTAAACTAAGCACAGATACGCAGTATTTT. Protein product: CASSPIKLSTDTQYF.

Here the CDR3 DNA reads TGTGCCACCAGTACACAGGGCAATGAGCAGTTCTTC. It translates to CATSTQGNEQFF. The chain carries TRBV24-1 and TRBJ2-1; D perhaps matches TRBD1 (6 bases). The length of the CDR3 is 12 residues. Germline V gene data show CDR1 as KGHDR and CDR2 as SFDVKD. V was cut by 6 bases and J by 6 bases, with 8 bases left in between.

This chain joins TRBV6-1 and TRBJ2-3; TRBD1 might be the D (6 bases). This CDR3 has 13 amino acids. With 3 bases removed from V and 6 bases from J, the gap between germline ends came to 10 bases. Looked up from germline, CDR1 is MNHNS and CDR2 is SASEGT. The CDR3 sequence is CASSDRGGDTQYF. CDR3 DNA: TGTGCCAGCAGTGACAGGGGTGGCGATACGCAGTATTTT.

This clone was recorded a few times. The chain combines TRBV19 with TRBJ2-7, with TRBD2 matching over 8 bases. Germline V CDR1 and CDR2: LNHDA, SQIVND (reference sequence). This CDR3 has 16 residues. With 3 bases clipped from V and 2 bases from J, the junction kept 9 bases outside the gene matches. CDR3 sequence: CASSMVGGGHPYEQYF. In DNA, the CDR3 is TGTGCCAGTAGTATGGTTGGCGGGGGGCATCCCTACGAGCAGTACTTC.

This chain links TRBV27 with TRBJ2-7; D gene unclear. Germline CDR1 and CDR2: MNHEY and SMNVEV (reference sequence). The V end was cut by 4 bases, the J end by 1 base, with 20 bases between. This CDR3 is built from 17 residues. The CDR3 spells CASSSSPPAGSSYEQYF. DNA of the CDR3: TGTGCCAGCAGTTCATCCCCCCCGGCAGGCTCATCCTACGAGCAGTACTTC.

In the case of this clone: At one of its ends the junction is not consistent with the germline gene, which may arise from a read error. CDR3 nucleotides: TGTGCCAGCAGTGACTCGGGGGCGCAGGAGACCCAGTACTTC. Residues: CASSDSGAQETQYF. This chain connects TRBV6-5 to TRBJ2-5, with D tentatively TRBD1 or TRBD2 (6 bases each). CDR1 and CDR2 (germline): MNHEY, SVGAGI. The CDR3 totals 14 residues.

The chain uses TRBV27 and TRBJ2-2; D is perhaps TRBD2 (6 bases). Between the trimmed V and J ends, which lost 2 bases and 4 bases, there was a span of 17 bases. The V gene's germline CDR1 is MNHEY and CDR2 SMNVEV (reference sequence). This CDR3 is built from 17 residues. The CDR3 DNA reads TGTGCCAGCAGTTTAGTGATAGCGGAGAAACCCACCGGGGAGCTGTTTTTT. It translates to CASSLVIAEKPTGELFF.

This clone appeared once. The gene calls are TRBV7-9 and TRBJ1-1, with D possibly being TRBD1 (6 bases). The CDR3 sequence is 14 residues long. The V end was cut by 1 base, the J end by 3 bases, with 9 bases between. Germline V gene lookup returns CDR1 SEHNR and CDR2 FQNEAQ (reference sequence). DNA of the CDR3: TGTGCCAGCAGCTTAGGAGGGACATACACTGAAGCTTTCTTT. It translates to CASSLGGTYTEAFF.

V usage is TRBV4-1 and J usage is TRBJ2-1; D may be TRBD1 (5 bases). The germline V gene has CDR1 MGHRA and CDR2 YSYEKL. Trimming left V 2 bases short and J 7 bases short, with 12 bases between. The length of the CDR3 is 14 residues. DNA of the CDR3: TGCGCCAGCAGCCAACCTCTCCACAGGAATGAGCAGTTCTTC. It yields the protein CASSQPLHRNEQFF.

The chain combines TRBV7-2 with TRBJ1-6; D might be TRBD1 (5 bases). This CDR3 is 14 amino acids long. V lost 7 bases and J lost 9, with 16 bases in between. Germline V CDR1 and CDR2: SGHTA, FQGNSA. The CDR3 sequence is CASTLGGFGSPLHF. The CDR3 region has the DNA TGTGCCAGCACCCTGGGGGGTTTTGGTTCACCCCTCCACTTT.

This rearrangement joins TRBV9 to TRBJ2-1; 7 bases are a match to TRBD2. The CDR3 length is 14 residues. Looked up from germline, CDR1 is SGDLS and CDR2 is YYNGEE. Trimming removed 3 bases from V and 2 bases from J; junction bases left unmatched: 2. In nucleotides, the CDR3 is TGTGCCAGCAGCGAAGCGGGGACCTACAATGAGCAGTTCTTC. It is translated as CASSEAGTYNEQFF.